Below, 3 T cell receptor beta chains from the same sample are listed, as sequenced in a study of T cells in Graves' hyperthyroidism and ophthalmopathy. RNA transcripts provided the source from which TCR beta CDR3 regions were amplified. Initially, a first-round RT-PCR of the TCR CDR3 employed the HTBI primer set. TCRdb re-analysed the multiplex PCR reads in MiXCR, keeping a single row per CDR3 protein. The data hold 530,000 or so distinct CDR3 sequences, with roughly 17% observed a single time. Specimen: blood. These receptors were obtained from a woman between 18 and 30 years old with Graves' ophthalmopathy.

This clonotype was recorded at least ten times. V usage is TRBV13 and J usage is TRBJ2-5, with D hard to call. Per germline, CDR1 PRHDT and CDR2 FYEKMQ (reference sequence). Trimming left V 5 bases short and J 1 base short, with 8 bases between. The length of the CDR3 is 13 residues. This CDR3 reads CASSGSPQETQYF. The CDR3 DNA is TGTGCCAGCAGCGGATCACCCCAAGAGACCCAGTACTTC.

This clonotype was detected many times. V is TRBV27 and J is TRBJ2-5, with TRBD1 identical over 8 bases. The CDR3 has 14 residues. CDR1 and CDR2 (germline): MNHEY, SMNVEV (reference sequence). After removal of 4 bases from V and 3 bases from J, the junction contained 4 bases not matched to a gene. In DNA, the CDR3 is TGTGCCAGCAGTTGGACAGGGCAGAAAGAGACCCAGTACTTC. Its translation: CASSWTGQKETQYF.

In this sample, this clonotype turned up a few times. The chain couples TRBV9 to TRBJ2-2, with no clear D. This CDR3 has 15 residues. Per germline, CDR1 SGDLS and CDR2 YYNGEE. V dropped 0 bases and J dropped 1 base, with 7 bases sitting between them. CDR3 coding DNA: TGTGCCAGCAGCGTAGATGGGGAGAACACCGGGGAGCTGTTTTTT. Translating it yields CASSVDGENTGELFF. The full variable domain, in which reference TRBV9 and TRBJ2-2 provide the parts outside the CDR3, is DSGVTQTPKHLITATGQRVTLRCSPRSGDLSVYWYQQSLDQGLQFLIQYYNGEERAKGNILERFSAQQFPDLHSELNLSSLELGDSALYFCASSVDGENTGELFFGEGSRLTVL.